One sample yielded the 13 T cell receptor beta chains listed below, sequenced in a study of blood T cell repertoires in COVID-19 (TCRdb year 2020). Receptors were amplified or captured by the immunoSEQ multiplex PCR assay. The source is immuneACCESS, and TCRdb retained only in-frame sequences with V and J called. Part of the clones is not carried over; for the studies checked, unresolved V genes explain less than half of this, and the remainder is unexplained. This sample comprises 180,000 or so clones, more than 70% of them detected only once. The ten largest clones represent 6.5% to 9% of the sample. Input material: peripheral blood. These receptors all come from a woman in her sixties or seventies with acute or convalescent COVID-19.

V is TRBV19 and J is TRBJ1-1, with D tentatively TRBD1 (6 bases). V lost 7 bases to trimming and J lost 1 base, with 13 bases between them. Germline V gives CDR1 LNHDA, CDR2 SQIVND (reference sequence). The CDR3 is made up of 14 amino acids. The CDR3 nucleotides read TGTGCCAGTACGCCCCACAGGGAGAACACTGAAGCTTTCTTT. This sequence encodes CASTPHRENTEAFF. The full variable domain, in which reference TRBV19 and TRBJ1-1 provide the parts outside the CDR3, is DGGITQSPKYLFRKEGQNVTLSCEQNLNHDAMYWYRQDPGQGLRLIYYSQIVNDFQKGDIAEGYSVSREKKESFPLTVTSAQKNPTAFYLCASTPHRENTEAFFGQGTRLTVV.

A word on this clone: Being one base from a much bigger clone, this may be a read error. The V call is TRBV5-1, the J call TRBJ2-2, with D possibly TRBD2 on 6 matching bases. Germline values: CDR1 SGHRS, CDR2 YFSETQ. Trimming removed 1 base from V and 1 base from J, with 8 bases in between. This CDR3 contains 15 residues. This CDR3 reads CASSLTGVNTGELFF. CDR3 in DNA: TGCGCCAGCAGCTTGACGGGGGTGAACACCGGGGAGCTGTTTTTT. The complete variable domain, with remaining parts taken from reference TRBV5-1 and TRBJ2-2, reads KAGVTQTPRYLIKTRGQQVTLSCSPISGHRSVSWYQQTPGQGLQFLFEYFSETQRNKGNFPGRFSGRQFSNSRSEMNVSTLELGDSALYLCASSLTGVNTGELFFGEGSRLTVL.

The chain combines TRBV6-5 with TRBJ2-1; D perhaps matches TRBD1 (5 bases). The CDR3 spans 13 residues. The germline CDR1 and CDR2 sequences are MNHEY and SVGAGI. Between the trimmed V and J ends, which lost 2 bases and 7 bases, there was a span of 9 bases. CDR3 in amino acids: CASSYRGENEQFF. CDR3 sequence (DNA): TGTGCCAGCAGTTACAGGGGCGAAAATGAGCAGTTCTTC.

CDR3: CASSPPWTGGGRNTIYF. CDR3 DNA sequence: TGTGCCAGTAGTCCTCCATGGACAGGGGGCGGAAGAAACACCATATATTTT. This chain uses TRBV19 with TRBJ1-3; 11 bases are a match to TRBD1. V shed 5 bases, J shed 5 bases, and the junction held 11 bases outside the gene matches. This CDR3 has 17 residues. Germline V CDR1 and CDR2: LNHDA, SQIVND (reference sequence).

The rearrangement joins TRBV19 to TRBJ2-3; a possible D gene is TRBD2 (5 bases). The CDR3 has 13 residues. Germline loops: CDR1 LNHDA, CDR2 SQIVND (reference sequence). V was shortened by 3 bases and J by 4 bases, with 8 bases between the two germline ends. CDR3 protein: CASSIGGPDTQYF. CDR3 sequence (DNA): TGTGCCAGTAGTATCGGAGGCCCAGATACGCAGTATTTT.

V usage is TRBV12-3 or TRBV12-4 and J usage is TRBJ2-1, with D possibly TRBD2 on 6 matching bases. The CDR3 runs to 13 residues. V was clipped by 7 bases and J by 5 bases, with 12 bases between them. The CDR3 coding sequence is TGTGCCAGCAAAACGGAGGGGAACAATGAGCAGTTCTTC. It is translated as CASKTEGNNEQFF.

J is TRBJ1-4 and V is TRBV9, with D possibly matching TRBD1 (6 bases). V dropped 1 base and J dropped 4 bases, with 11 bases sitting between them. The germline V gene has CDR1 SGDLS and CDR2 YYNGEE. The CDR3 contains 15 residues. CDR3 residues: CASSVSGTHNEKLFF. CDR3 nucleotide sequence: TGTGCCAGCAGCGTATCGGGGACACATAATGAAAAACTGTTTTTT.

This chain joins TRBV28 and TRBJ2-7; unclear D gene. V was pared by 5 bases and J by 0 bases, with 5 bases between. The CDR3 runs to 12 residues. CDR1 and CDR2 (germline): MDHEN, SYDVKM. The CDR3 here is CASSPISYEQYF. In DNA form, the CDR3 reads TGTGCCAGCAGTCCCATCTCCTACGAGCAGTACTTC. The full variable domain, in which reference TRBV28 and TRBJ2-7 provide the parts outside the CDR3, is DVKVTQSSRYLVKRTGEKVFLECVQDMDHENMFWYRQDPGLGLRLIYFSYDVKMKEKGDIPEGYSVSREKKERFSLILESASTNQTSMYLCASSPISYEQYFGPGTRLTVT.

The CDR3 coding sequence is TGTGCCAGTAGTACTCGACTAGCCCGCAATGAGCAGTTCTTC. This gives the protein CASSTRLARNEQFF. The rearrangement joins TRBV19 to TRBJ2-1; TRBD2 agrees at 7 bases. The junction had 6 bases not matched to a gene; V was cut back by 4 bases and J by 6 bases. CDR3 length: 14 residues. In germline, CDR1 is LNHDA, CDR2 SQIVND (reference sequence).

V gene TRBV19 combines with J gene TRBJ1-5, with D maybe TRBD1 (5 bases). The CDR3 is 14 amino acids. The V end lost 2 bases, the J end lost 2 bases, and 7 bases lay between the germline ends. Germline V gene sequence: CDR1 LNHDA, CDR2 SQIVND (reference sequence). The CDR3 is CASSITGGNQPQHF. CDR3 nucleotides: TGTGCCAGTAGTATAACGGGGGGCAATCAGCCCCAGCATTTT. Combining the CDR3 with reference TRBV19 and TRBJ1-5 gives the whole variable domain DGGITQSPKYLFRKEGQNVTLSCEQNLNHDAMYWYRQDPGQGLRLIYYSQIVNDFQKGDIAEGYSVSREKKESFPLTVTSAQKNPTAFYLCASSITGGNQPQHFGDGTRLSIL.

The chain has TRBV6-5 and TRBJ1-1, with D unclear. CDR3 length: 16 residues. V dropped 2 bases and J dropped 1 base, with 14 bases sitting between them. The germline V gene encodes CDR1 MNHEY and CDR2 SVGAGI. The CDR3 protein is CASSYGRSPANTEAFF. The CDR3, as DNA: TGTGCCAGCAGTTACGGGAGGAGCCCTGCGAACACTGAAGCTTTCTTT.

This chain joins TRBV2 and TRBJ1-1; D unclear. CDR1 and CDR2 from the germline V gene are SNHLY and FYNNEI. The CDR3 loop spans 13 amino acids. V lost 1 base and J lost 4, with 7 bases in between. Here the CDR3 DNA reads TGTGCCAGCAGTGAAGGAGGCCCCACTGAAGCTTTCTTT. Amino acids: CASSEGGPTEAFF.

The CDR3: CASSWPRRSSGANVLTF. The CDR3 DNA reads as TGTGCCAGCAGTTGGCCGCGAAGGAGCTCTGGGGCCAACGTCCTGACTTTC. The chain employs TRBV28 and TRBJ2-6, with D hard to call. This CDR3 has 17 residues. Germline assignment: CDR1 MDHEN and CDR2 SYDVKM. With 4 bases removed from V and 0 bases from J, the gap between germline ends came to 13 bases.